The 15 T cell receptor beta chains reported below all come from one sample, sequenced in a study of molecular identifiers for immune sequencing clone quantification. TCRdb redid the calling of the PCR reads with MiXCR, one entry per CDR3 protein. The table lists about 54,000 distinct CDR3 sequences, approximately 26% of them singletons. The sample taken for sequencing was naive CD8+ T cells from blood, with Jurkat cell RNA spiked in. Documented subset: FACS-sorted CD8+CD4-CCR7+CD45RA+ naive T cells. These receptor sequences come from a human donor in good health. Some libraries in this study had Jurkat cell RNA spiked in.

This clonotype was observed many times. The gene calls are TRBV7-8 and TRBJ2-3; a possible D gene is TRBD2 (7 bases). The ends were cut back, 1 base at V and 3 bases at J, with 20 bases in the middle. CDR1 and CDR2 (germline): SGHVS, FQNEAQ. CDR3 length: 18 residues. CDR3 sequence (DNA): TGTGCCAGCAGCTTAGTACGTTTTCGGGGGGCGCGGACAGATACGCAGTATTTT. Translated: CASSLVRFRGARTDTQYF.

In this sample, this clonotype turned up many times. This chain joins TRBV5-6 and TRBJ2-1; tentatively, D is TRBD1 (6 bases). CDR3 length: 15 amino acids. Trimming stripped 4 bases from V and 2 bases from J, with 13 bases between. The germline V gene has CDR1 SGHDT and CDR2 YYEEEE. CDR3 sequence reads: CASSLRGSPYNEQFF. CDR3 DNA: TGTGCCAGCAGCCTCAGGGGTTCCCCCTACAATGAGCAGTTCTTC.

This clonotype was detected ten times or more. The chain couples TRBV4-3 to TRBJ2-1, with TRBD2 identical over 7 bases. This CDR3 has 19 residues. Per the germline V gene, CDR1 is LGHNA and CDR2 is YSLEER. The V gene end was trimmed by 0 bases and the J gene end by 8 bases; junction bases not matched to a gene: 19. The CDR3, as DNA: TGCGCCAGCAGCCAAGAATTTTGGTCCCCGTTTACTAGCGAGGATGAGCAGTTCTTC. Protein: CASSQEFWSPFTSEDEQFF.

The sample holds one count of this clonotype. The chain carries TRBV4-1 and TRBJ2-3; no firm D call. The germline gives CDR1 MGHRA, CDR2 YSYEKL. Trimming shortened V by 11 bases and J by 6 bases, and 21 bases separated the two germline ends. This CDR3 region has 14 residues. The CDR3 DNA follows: TGCGCCCGCCGCCAAGATACCGTTGGGGATACGCAGTATTTT. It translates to CARRQDTVGDTQYF.

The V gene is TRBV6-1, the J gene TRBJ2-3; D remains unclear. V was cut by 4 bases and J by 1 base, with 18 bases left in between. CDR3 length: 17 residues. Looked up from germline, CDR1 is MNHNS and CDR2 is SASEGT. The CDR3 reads CASSVPVSSGRTDTQYF. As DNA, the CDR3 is TGTGCCAGCAGTGTCCCAGTGTCGAGTGGACGCACAGATACGCAGTATTTT.

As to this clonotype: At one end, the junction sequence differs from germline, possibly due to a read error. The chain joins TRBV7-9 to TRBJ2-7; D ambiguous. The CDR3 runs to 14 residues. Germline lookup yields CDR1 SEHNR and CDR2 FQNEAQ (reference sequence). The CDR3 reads CASSLVNTPYEQNF. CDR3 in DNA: TGTGCCAGCAGCTTAGTAAATACTCCCTACGAGCAGAACTTC.

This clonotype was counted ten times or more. This CDR3 reads CASSPNWTGHTGELFF. The CDR3 coding sequence is TGCGCCAGCAGCCCAAACTGGACGGGACACACCGGGGAGCTGTTTTTT. V is TRBV5-1 and J is TRBJ2-2, with D perhaps matching TRBD1 or TRBD2 (5 bases each). CDR1 and CDR2 from the germline V gene are SGHRS and YFSETQ. Trimming left V 4 bases short and J 3 bases short, with 16 bases between. CDR3 size: 16 residues.

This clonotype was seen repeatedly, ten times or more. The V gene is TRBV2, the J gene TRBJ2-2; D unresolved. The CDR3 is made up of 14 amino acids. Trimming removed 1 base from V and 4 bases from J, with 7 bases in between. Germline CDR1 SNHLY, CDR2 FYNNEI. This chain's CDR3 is CASSEDSSTGELFF. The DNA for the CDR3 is TGTGCCAGCAGTGAAGACAGTTCCACCGGGGAGCTGTTTTTT.

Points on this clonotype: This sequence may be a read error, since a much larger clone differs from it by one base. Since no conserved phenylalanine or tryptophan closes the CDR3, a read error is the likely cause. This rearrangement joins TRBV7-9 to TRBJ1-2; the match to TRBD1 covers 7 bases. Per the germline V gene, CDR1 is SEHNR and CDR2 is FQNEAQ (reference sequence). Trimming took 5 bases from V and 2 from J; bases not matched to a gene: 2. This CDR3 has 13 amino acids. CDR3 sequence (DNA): TGTGCCAGCAGCCCGACAGGGAACTATGGCTACACCTCC. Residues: CASSPTGNYGYTS.

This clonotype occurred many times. In nucleotides, the CDR3 is TGCAGCGTGCGGGACAGGGCGGCAGGCTACACCTTC. The encoded protein is CSVRDRAAGYTF. This chain connects TRBV29-1 to TRBJ1-2, with 9 positions matching TRBD1. This CDR3 is 12 amino acids long. Per germline, CDR1 SQVTM and CDR2 ANQGSEA. The J segment lost 8 bases and the V segment lost 6 bases, leaving 7 bases of the junction unmatched.

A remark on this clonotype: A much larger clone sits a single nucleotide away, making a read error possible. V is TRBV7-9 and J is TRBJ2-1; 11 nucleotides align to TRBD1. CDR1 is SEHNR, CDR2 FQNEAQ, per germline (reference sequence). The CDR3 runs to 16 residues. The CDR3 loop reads CASSPKWTGGHNERFF. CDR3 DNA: TGTGCCAGCAGCCCAAAATGGACAGGGGGCCACAATGAGCGGTTCTTC.

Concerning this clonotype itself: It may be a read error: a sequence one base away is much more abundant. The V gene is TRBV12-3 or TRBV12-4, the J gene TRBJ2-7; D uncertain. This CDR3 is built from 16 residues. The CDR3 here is CAGSPPAGPPYYEQYF. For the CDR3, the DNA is TGTGCCGGCAGCCCTCCCGCCGGGCCCCCCTACTACGAGCAGTACTTC.

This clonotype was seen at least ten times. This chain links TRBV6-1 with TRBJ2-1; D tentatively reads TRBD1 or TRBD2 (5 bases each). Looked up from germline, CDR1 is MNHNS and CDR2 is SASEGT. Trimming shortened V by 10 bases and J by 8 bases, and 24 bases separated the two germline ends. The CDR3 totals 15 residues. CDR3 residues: CATFPRQKGVHEQFF. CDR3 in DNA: TGTGCCACCTTCCCCCGACAGAAGGGAGTCCATGAGCAGTTCTTC.

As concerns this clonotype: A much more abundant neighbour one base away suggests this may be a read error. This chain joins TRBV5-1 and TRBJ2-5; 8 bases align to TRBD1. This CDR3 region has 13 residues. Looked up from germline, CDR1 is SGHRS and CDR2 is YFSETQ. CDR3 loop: CASRGTGQGTQYF. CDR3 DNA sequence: TGCGCCAGCAGAGGGACAGGTCAAGGGACCCAGTACTTC.

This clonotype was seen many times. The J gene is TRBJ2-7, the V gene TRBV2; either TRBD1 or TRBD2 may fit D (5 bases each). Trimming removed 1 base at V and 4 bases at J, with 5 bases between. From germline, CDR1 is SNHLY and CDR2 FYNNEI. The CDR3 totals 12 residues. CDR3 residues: CASSEGGYEQYF. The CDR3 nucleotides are TGTGCCAGCAGTGAAGGGGGGTACGAGCAGTACTTC.